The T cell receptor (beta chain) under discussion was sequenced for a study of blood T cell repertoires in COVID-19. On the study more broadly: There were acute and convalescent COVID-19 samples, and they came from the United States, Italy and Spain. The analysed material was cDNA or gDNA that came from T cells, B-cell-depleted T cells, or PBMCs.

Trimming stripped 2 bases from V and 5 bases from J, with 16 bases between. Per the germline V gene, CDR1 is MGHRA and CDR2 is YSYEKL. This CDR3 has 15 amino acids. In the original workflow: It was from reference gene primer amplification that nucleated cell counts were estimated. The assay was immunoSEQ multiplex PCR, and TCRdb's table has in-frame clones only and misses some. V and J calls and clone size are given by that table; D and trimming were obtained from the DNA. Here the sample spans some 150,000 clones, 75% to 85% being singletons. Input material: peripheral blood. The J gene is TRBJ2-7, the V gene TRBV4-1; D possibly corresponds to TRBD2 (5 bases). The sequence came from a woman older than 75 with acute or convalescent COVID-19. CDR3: CASSQTDRELHEQYF. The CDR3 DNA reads TGCGCCAGCAGCCAAACCGATCGGGAACTCCACGAGCAGTACTTC.